This entry lists 16 T cell receptor beta chains sequenced from one sample in a study of cytomegalovirus exposure and HLA in healthy donors. 13 Jbeta primers and 60 Vbeta primers were used for the PCR. Clones were sequenced by immunoSEQ multiplex PCR, and TCRdb holds only the in-frame ones, with some missing. With approximately 110,000 clones in the sample, the ten largest clones hold about 2.5%. Sequenced material: PBMCs. These receptors originate from a man between 25 and 39 years old in good health and CMV-seronegative.

The V gene is TRBV19, the J gene TRBJ2-2; D perhaps matches TRBD1 (5 bases). CDR1 and CDR2 from the germline V gene are LNHDA and SQIVND (reference sequence). This CDR3 region has 12 residues. Trimming removed 4 bases from V and 7 bases from J, with 7 bases in between. The CDR3 sequence is CASSTGFGELFF. DNA of the CDR3: TGTGCCAGTAGTACAGGGTTCGGGGAGCTGTTTTTT.

This chain joins TRBV10-3 and TRBJ2-3, with TRBD2 identical over 13 bases. J was trimmed by 3 bases and V by 2 bases; bases with no gene match: 5. CDR1 is ENHRY, CDR2 SYGVKD, per germline. This CDR3 has 17 residues. CDR3 residues: CAISEPGLAGATDTQYF. In DNA form, the CDR3 reads TGTGCCATCAGTGAGCCAGGACTAGCGGGAGCAACAGATACGCAGTATTTT.

The V call is TRBV6-1, the J call TRBJ1-2; the D gene is possibly TRBD1 (5 bases). Germline lookup yields CDR1 MNHNS and CDR2 SASEGT. V was trimmed by 3 bases and J by 2 bases, leaving 10 bases between them. The CDR3 runs to 14 residues. The CDR3 coding sequence is TGTGCCAGCAGTGAGGCAGGGCGAAACTATGGCTACACCTTC. Protein product: CASSEAGRNYGYTF.

The chain uses TRBV5-6 and TRBJ2-6, with D possibly being TRBD1 (5 bases). Trimming left V 4 bases short and J 10 bases short, with 15 bases between. Per the germline V gene, CDR1 is SGHDT and CDR2 is YYEEEE. This CDR3 has 14 amino acids. The CDR3 coding sequence is TGTGCCAGCAGCCCCCCCTCCGCAGGGAACGTCCTGACTTTC. Protein sequence: CASSPPSAGNVLTF.

The chain joins TRBV4-1 to TRBJ1-1; D unclear. CDR3 length: 16 amino acids. The germline CDR1 and CDR2 sequences are MGHRA and YSYEKL. Trimming removed 0 bases from V and 3 bases from J, with 14 bases in between. The CDR3 here is CASSQELMTQDTEAFF. The DNA for the CDR3 is TGCGCCAGCAGCCAAGAATTGATGACCCAGGACACTGAAGCTTTCTTT.

The chain joins TRBV27 to TRBJ1-2; no reliable D call. V lost 6 bases to trimming and J lost 2 bases, with 19 bases between them. CDR3 length: 16 residues. Looked up from germline, CDR1 is MNHEY and CDR2 is SMNVEV (reference sequence). In nucleotides, the CDR3 is TGTGCCAGCAGGACGGTCGGGCAGGAGGTAAACTATGGCTACACCTTC. Translating it yields CASRTVGQEVNYGYTF.

This chain joins TRBV11-2 and TRBJ2-7, with 9 bases fitting TRBD1. With V trimmed by 5 bases and J by 5 bases, 4 bases remained unmatched. The length of the CDR3 is 13 residues. Germline CDR1 and CDR2: SGHAT and FQNNGV. The CDR3 DNA sequence: TGTGCCAGCAGCCGGGACAGGGAGGACGAGCAGTACTTC. Translation: CASSRDREDEQYF.

The chain is built from TRBV5-1 and TRBJ2-7; 7 bases map to TRBD1. Trimming removed 3 bases from V and 1 base from J; junction bases left unmatched: 4. Germline V gene data show CDR1 as SGHRS and CDR2 as YFSETQ. The CDR3 has 14 amino acids. CDR3 coding DNA: TGCGCCAGCAGCTGGGCGACAGGGTCCTACGAGCAGTACTTC. This sequence encodes CASSWATGSYEQYF.

The chain joins TRBV28 to TRBJ2-2; TRBD2 matches at 7 bases. Germline V gene sequence: CDR1 MDHEN, CDR2 SYDVKM. The CDR3 has 16 residues. J gave up 4 bases and V 4 bases, and 9 bases lay outside the gene matches. The CDR3 spells CASSSIWGGTTGELFF. The CDR3 coding sequence is TGTGCCAGCAGTTCGATTTGGGGGGGGACCACCGGGGAGCTGTTTTTT.

The rearrangement links TRBV11-2 to TRBJ1-6; the D is unclear. Germline-derived CDR1 and CDR2 are SGHAT and FQNNGV. This CDR3 comprises 15 residues. Trimming cost V 3 bases and J 1 base, with 7 bases left between them. The CDR3 DNA sequence: TGTGCCAGCAGCTTCGGAGGGTCCTATAATTCACCCCTCCACTTT. Protein: CASSFGGSYNSPLHF. Looking up the rest from reference TRBV11-2 and TRBJ1-6 gives the full variable domain: EAGVAQSPRYKIIEKRQSVAFWCNPISGHATLYWYQQILGQGPKLLIQFQNNGVVDDSQLPKDRFSAERLKGVDSTLKIQPAKLEDSAVYLCASSFGGSYNSPLHFGNGTRLTVT.

The gene calls are TRBV18 and TRBJ2-1, with 11 positions matching TRBD1. The germline V gene encodes CDR1 KGHSH and CDR2 LQKENI. This CDR3 comprises 16 residues. J gave up 1 base and V 4 bases, and 3 bases lay outside the gene matches. DNA of the CDR3: TGTGCCAGCTCACAGGGACAGGGGGATTCCTACAATGAGCAGTTCTTC. This codes for CASSQGQGDSYNEQFF.

Concerning this clone: A junction boundary mismatches the germline segment, possibly from a read error. In DNA, the CDR3 is TGTGCCAGCAGCGCCGCCACCAGCACCGGGGAGCTGCTTTTT. It codes for CASSAATSTGELLF. V is TRBV7-9 and J is TRBJ2-2; D might be TRBD2 (5 bases). The CDR3 totals 14 residues. Per the germline V gene, CDR1 is SEHNR and CDR2 is FQNEAQ (reference sequence).

The rearrangement links TRBV28 to TRBJ1-5; a possible D gene is TRBD1 (5 bases). This CDR3 is 15 amino acids long. Germline V gene data show CDR1 as MDHEN and CDR2 as SYDVKM. Trimming stripped 6 bases from V and 0 bases from J, with 12 bases between. Written as DNA, the CDR3 is TGTGCCAGCAGCCCTTGGGGGGATAGCAATCAGCCCCAGCATTTT. The encoded protein is CASSPWGDSNQPQHF. Looking up the rest from reference TRBV28 and TRBJ1-5 gives the full variable domain: DVKVTQSSRYLVKRTGEKVFLECVQDMDHENMFWYRQDPGLGLRLIYFSYDVKMKEKGDIPEGYSVSREKKERFSLILESASTNQTSMYLCASSPWGDSNQPQHFGDGTRLSIL.

This chain joins TRBV13 and TRBJ1-3, with D unresolved. V was cut by 5 bases and J by 4 bases, with 15 bases left in between. The CDR3 extends over 15 amino acids. From germline, CDR1 is PRHDT and CDR2 FYEKMQ (reference sequence). The CDR3 bases are TGTGCCAGCAGCCTCGAGGAGGGCTCAGGAAACACCATATATTTT. Translated: CASSLEEGSGNTIYF.

The V gene is TRBV10-3, the J gene TRBJ2-1, with D possibly matching TRBD1 (6 bases). This CDR3 is 14 amino acids long. V was pared by 7 bases and J by 8 bases, with 18 bases between. Germline assignment: CDR1 ENHRY and CDR2 SYGVKD. In nucleotides, the CDR3 is TGTGCCATCAAAATAGCCAGGGGCGTCGATGAGCAGTTCTTC. It translates to CAIKIARGVDEQFF.

The chain uses TRBV11-2 and TRBJ2-1; D might be TRBD1 (6 bases). The CDR3 is 14 amino acids. Germline V CDR1 and CDR2: SGHAT, FQNNGV. The V gene lost 3 bases and the J gene lost 4 bases, with 10 bases spanning the gap. The CDR3 DNA reads TGTGCCAGCAGCTTCAGGGGAACGTACAATGAGCAGTTCTTC. Its protein product is CASSFRGTYNEQFF.